The sequence of this TCR beta chain was determined in a study of control samples from healthy donors and cancer patients. CDR3 length: 17 residues. V trimming: 3 bases; J trimming: 9 bases; junction bases outside the gene matches: 14. The V gene's germline CDR1 is LGHNA and CDR2 YSLEER. The protocol was immunoSEQ multiplex PCR, while the TCRdb copy is restricted to in-frame clones and leaves out a portion. This table has roughly 150,000 clones, roughly nine tenths appearing once. This chain links TRBV4-3 with TRBJ2-1, with 10 bases identical to TRBD2. Sequences were obtained from blood. The clonotype comes from a woman aged 25-40 years in good health. CDR3 amino acids: CASSQIRTSGAGVEQFF. The CDR3 DNA reads as TGCGCCAGCAGCCAGATCCGGACTAGCGGAGCAGGTGTTGAGCAGTTCTTC.